Given below is one T cell receptor beta chain in context. What antigen it recognizes has not been identified. A junction end diverges from the germline sequence, so it may reflect a read error. The germline V gene provides CDR1 SGHTA and CDR2 FQGNSA. The CDR3 spans 12 residues, from the cysteine through the phenylalanine. Only the CDR3 part of the read is kept: 36 bases, read in frame from the first base. This specimen belongs to a study of human T cells and chemical hapten exposure (dated by TCRdb to the early 2020s). At the level of the whole study: For sensitization, 2% DPC in acetone was applied to a 2 cm by 2 cm area of upper inner arm skin. Weekly therapeutic DPC doses were additionally applied to the scalp of patients throughout the approximately 25-week study period. Patch testing was performed on the upper back with Finn chambers containing 0.01% DPC, and the patch tests were scored after 6 days according to International Contact Dermatitis Research Group standards. Most of the patients in the cohort were female, and the cohort covered alopecia areata with under or over 50% scalp involvement, alopecia totalis and alopecia universalis. The libraries were sequenced as a pool, and the TCR yield per sample differed mostly because of small variations in library volumes within the pool. Peripheral blood TCR repertoire changes were tracked in vivo in alopecia patients during primary and secondary sensitization to the hapten diphenylcyclopropenone (DPC). Blood was sampled from patients pre-sensitization (week 0) and at 2, 6 and about 24 weeks after DPC sensitization. About 27 alopecia patients gave blood for TCR sequencing at one to four time points (pre-sensitization, 2, 6 and 24 weeks). General conclusions and limits of the study: No change with DPC sensitization was found in the number of TCRs above 1 in 1000 frequency, and no evidence of global repertoire structure alterations was found. Repeated subsampling changed both the strength of the expansion versus patch-test correlation and the threshold at which the correlation became significant. Patch test score correlated positively with the number of PT1 expanded TCRs, reaching significance at thresholds 8, 16 and 32 but not at 4. Because all patients had alopecia, a presumed autoimmune disease, the immune response of the patients might differ from that of healthy individuals. Expanded TCRs formed significantly more large CDR3 similarity clusters than pre-sensitization or healthy control sets, consistent with antigen-driven responses.

Taken with the paper, the label for time point translates to: pre-sensitization, week 0. The treatment or condition label, read with the paper, signifies: therapeutic diphenylcyclopropenone sensitization with weekly scalp DPC. At each patch-test visit, blood was drawn before the patch test was applied. Patients were eligible if aged 18 to 70, diagnosed with alopecia and judged suitable for DPC therapy, and pregnant patients were excluded. Unfractionated whole blood was collected in Tempus Blood RNA tubes, and total RNA was extracted from that blood. Library creation used RACE. Sequencing took place on a NextSeq 500. Library preparation attached unique molecular identifiers to individual cDNA molecules for quantitative, reproducible TCR counting. Both TCR alpha and TCR beta chains were sequenced from each blood RNA sample. The source study handled its data this way. Samples had a median of roughly 99,000 TCRs, with a range from roughly 23,224 to 700,000. The Decombinator software suite was used to annotate V, J and CDR3 in the TCR reads. Every sample was subsampled to the same number of TCRs (28,000) for the PS versus PT1 abundance plots. TCRs were defined as expanded if absent before sensitization and observed at least eight times at the 2-week time point. TCRdb reprocessing: public reads trimmed at Q25 with fastp, clones called with MiXCR, in-frame beta chains kept. Identical CDR3 proteins give one entry, which carries the most common genes and DNA. V and J calls and clone size were set by TCRdb, not the authors. The sample profile shows around 350,000 distinct CDR3 sequences; around 5.5% of them were found once. Around 8.6% of the sample rests with the top ten.

The receptor was isolated from a woman younger than 30 with alopecia areata. Some clones in this sample may be carry-over from other donors' samples. This specimen was whole blood, taken in connection with sensitization to the hapten diphenylcyclopropenone (DPC). The chain is assembled from TRBV7-2 and TRBJ2-7, with the identity of the D gene unclear. The CDR3 region has the sequence CASSLDLPELYF. The DNA is TGTGCCAGCAGCTTAGATCTCCCCGAGCTGTACTTC.